The clone carrying this T cell receptor beta chain appeared a single time. The V and J ends lost 4 bases and 7 bases respectively, with 14 bases between them. There are 15 residues in the CDR3. Germline lookup yields CDR1 LGHDT and CDR2 YNNKEL (reference sequence). The source of the sample is a study of blood T cell repertoires in COVID-19. In the study overall: There were acute and convalescent COVID-19 samples, and they came from the United States, Italy and Spain. Sample material is recorded as cDNA or gDNA derived from T cells, B-cell-depleted T cells, or PBMCs.

The authors' processing: The authors estimated nucleated cell counts from reference gene primer amplification. Here immunoSEQ multiplex PCR was the method, and the copy in TCRdb shows in-frame clones only, minus some. The DNA was the basis for D and trimming; V, J and clone size are from that table. Of roughly 380,000 clones in the sample, around 85% were seen once. The sequenced material came from peripheral blood. The clonotype comes from a woman aged 18-29 years with acute or convalescent COVID-19. The chain is built from TRBV3-1 (or the pseudogene TRBV3-2) and TRBJ1-6; D unclear. The CDR3 spells CASSPGAGGNSPLHF. In DNA form, the CDR3 reads TGTGCCAGCAGCCCCGGAGCAGGCGGGAATTCACCCCTCCACTTT.